This T cell receptor beta chain was recovered during a study of blood T cell repertoires in COVID-19. On the study more broadly: Nucleic acid was either cDNA or gDNA, and it came from T cells, B-cell-depleted T cells, or PBMCs.

Study processing details: How many nucleated cells were present was estimated from reference gene primer amplification. TCRdb's table, derived via immunoSEQ multiplex PCR, lists solely in-frame clones and lacks some. V, J and clone size were drawn from that table, and D and trimming were deduced from the DNA. The data contain approximately 140,000 clones, just over 85% of them singletons. Germline lookup yields CDR1 SNHLY and CDR2 FYNNEI. The J segment lost 4 bases and the V segment lost 6 bases, leaving 6 bases of the junction unmatched. There are 17 residues in the CDR3. The clonotype was recovered from a woman aged 55-75 years with acute or convalescent COVID-19. The material sequenced was peripheral blood. The chain couples TRBV2 to TRBJ2-1; 16 bases map to TRBD2. CDR3 sequence (DNA): TGTGCCAGCAGGACTGGGACTAGCGGGGGGGAATACAATGAGCAGTTCTTC. Its translation is CASRTGTSGGEYNEQFF.